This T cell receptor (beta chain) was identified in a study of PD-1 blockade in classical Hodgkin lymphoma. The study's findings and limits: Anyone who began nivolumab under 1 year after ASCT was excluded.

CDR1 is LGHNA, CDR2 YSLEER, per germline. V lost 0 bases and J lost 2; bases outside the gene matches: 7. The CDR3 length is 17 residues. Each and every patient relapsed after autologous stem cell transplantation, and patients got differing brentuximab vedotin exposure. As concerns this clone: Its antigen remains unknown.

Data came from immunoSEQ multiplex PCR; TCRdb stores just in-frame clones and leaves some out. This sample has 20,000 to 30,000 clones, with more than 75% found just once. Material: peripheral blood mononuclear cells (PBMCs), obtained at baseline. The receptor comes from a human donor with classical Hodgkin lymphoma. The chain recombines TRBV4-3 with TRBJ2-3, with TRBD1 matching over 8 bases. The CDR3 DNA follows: TGCGCCAGCAGCCAAGAGGGCAGGGGGCTGGTCACAGATACGCAGTATTTT. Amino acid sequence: CASSQEGRGLVTDTQYF.